This TCR beta chain was documented in a study of shared clonotypes between healthy human individuals. Study information: For every donor, three CD4 naive, three CD4 memory, two CD8 naive and one CD8 memory plates were used.

Profiling relied on immunoSEQ multiplex PCR, and the TCRdb table lists in-frame clones only, not all of them. The sample has 600,000 to 750,000 clones, roughly 88% seen once. Trimming removed 5 bases from V and 0 bases from J, with 14 bases in between. The germline V gene has CDR1 SGHVS and CDR2 FNYEAQ. The CDR3 runs to 16 residues. The sequence was collected from a man between 18 and 29 years old in good health. Some clones in this sample may be carry-over from other donors' samples. This chain connects TRBV7-6 to TRBJ2-1; the D is unclear. The material sequenced was memory CD8+ T cells from PBMCs. Subset meaning: CD45RO+ cells pooled with CCR7-negative TemRA cells. The CDR3 DNA sequence: TGTGCCAGCAGCCCCCGGACGGTGAGCTCCTACAATGAGCAGTTCTTC. The encoded protein is CASSPRTVSSYNEQFF.